Each of the 29 T cell receptor beta chains below was sequenced from the same sample in a study of T cells expressing NK-cell markers. Each CDR3 protein gets one entry in TCRdb, which reprocessed the 5' RACE reads and gives no DNA. The sample data list roughly 180,000 distinct CDR3 sequences. The sample was blood T cells: a sorted CD56 or NKG2C T cell subset, CD4+ or CD8+ T cells, or bulk PBMC T cells (not recorded which). The receptor source for this set is a woman aged 18-70 years in good health.

CDR3 residues: CASSEGPQGAGGYTF. V and J are TRBV6-1 and TRBJ1-2; as DNA is missing, the TRBD1 call by TCRdb cannot be tested. Germline V gene data show CDR1 as MNHNS and CDR2 as SASEGT. The CDR3 sequence is 15 residues long.

CDR3 in amino acids: CSVAGRFNYGYTF. The V and J genes are TRBV20-1 and TRBJ1-2; the D call of TRBD1 rests on TCRdb alone, since no DNA is present to check it. This CDR3 contains 13 residues. Germline-derived CDR1 and CDR2 are DFQATT and SNEGSKA (reference sequence).

The chain links TRBV24-1 to TRBJ2-5; the TCRdb call, TRBD1, lacks DNA for checking. Germline loops: CDR1 KGHDR, CDR2 SFDVKD. CDR3 size: 16 residues. The CDR3 here is CATSDLEFGGKETQYF.

The CDR3 is CASSQDIRPSNQPQHF. The V call is TRBV3-1, the J call TRBJ1-5. This CDR3 has 16 amino acids. CDR1 LGHDT and CDR2 YNNKEL come from the germline V gene (reference sequence).

The rearrangement links TRBV7-2 to TRBJ2-2; the D call from TCRdb, TRBD2, cannot be confirmed without DNA. CDR1 SGHTA and CDR2 FQGNSA come from the germline V gene. The CDR3 totals 15 residues. CDR3 region: CASSMTSGLPGELFF. The complete variable domain, with remaining parts taken from reference TRBV7-2 and TRBJ2-2, reads GAGVSQSPSNKVTEKGKDVELRCDPISGHTALYWYRQSLGQGLEFLIYFQGNSAPDKSGLPSDRFSAERTGGSVSTLTIQRTQQEDSAVYLCASSMTSGLPGELFFGEGSRLTVL.

The rearrangement joins TRBV7-9 to TRBJ1-6; there is no DNA to check the TCRdb D call of TRBD1. The CDR3 is made up of 14 amino acids. Germline V gene lookup returns CDR1 SEHNR and CDR2 FQNEAQ (reference sequence). CDR3 sequence reads: CASSFDRWRSPLHF.

The chain couples TRBV3-1 to TRBJ2-3; TCRdb's D call of TRBD2 is untestable without DNA. Germline CDR1 and CDR2: LGHDT and YNNKEL (reference sequence). The CDR3 totals 16 residues. The CDR3 loop is CASSQVGGSPADTQYF.

This sequence joins TRBV5-4 and TRBJ2-1; TCRdb calls TRBD2, which cannot be checked without DNA. CDR1 and CDR2 from the germline V gene are SGHNT and YYREEE (reference sequence). This CDR3 contains 16 residues. The CDR3 reads CASSSLAGGVYNEQFF.

The V gene is TRBV3-1, the J gene TRBJ2-5. CDR1 and CDR2 (germline): LGHDT, YNNKEL (reference sequence). The CDR3 spans 12 residues. The CDR3 spells CASSQVGETQYF.

CDR3 residues: CASSLSAGWSEQFF. This chain joins TRBV27 and TRBJ2-1. The CDR3 spans 14 residues. The germline CDR1 and CDR2 sequences are MNHEY and SMNVEV (reference sequence).

This chain joins TRBV18 and TRBJ1-3; TCRdb returns TRBD1, unconfirmable since there is no DNA. There are 17 residues in the CDR3. The germline CDR1 and CDR2 sequences are KGHSH and LQKENI. CDR3 sequence: CASSPRVGSGSGNTIYF.

The chain combines TRBV11-2 with TRBJ1-2. CDR1 is SGHAT, CDR2 FQNNGV, per germline. The CDR3 sequence is 15 residues long. CDR3 in amino acids: CASSPQGGGGYGYTF.

The gene calls are TRBV10-3 and TRBJ2-5; as DNA is missing, the TRBD2 call by TCRdb cannot be tested. Germline CDR1 is ENHRY and CDR2 is SYGVKD. The CDR3 length is 13 residues. The CDR3 sequence: CAAGLAGDGTQYF.

This chain joins TRBV5-6 and TRBJ2-7; TCRdb's assignment of TRBD1 cannot be checked, as there is no DNA. Germline V gene lookup returns CDR1 SGHDT and CDR2 YYEEEE. The CDR3 consists of 15 residues. The CDR3 sequence: CASSLQTGADYEQYF.

The rearrangement uses TRBV9 and TRBJ2-3. The CDR3 loop spans 14 amino acids. The V gene's germline CDR1 is SGDLS and CDR2 YYNGEE. The CDR3 protein is CASSVRTASSAQYF.

This chain joins TRBV30 and TRBJ2-7; TCRdb indicates TRBD1, and absent DNA this call remains unverified. The CDR3 has 18 residues. Germline values: CDR1 GTSNPN, CDR2 SVGIG (reference sequence). The CDR3 here is CAWSVIIKSGSTHYEQYF. The entire variable domain, with the rest obtained from reference TRBV30 and TRBJ2-7, is as follows: SQTIHQWPATLVQPVGSPLSLECTVEGTSNPNLYWYRQAAGRGLQLLFYSVGIGQISSEVPQNLSASRPQDRQFILSSKKLLLSDSGFYLCAWSVIIKSGSTHYEQYFGPGTRLTVT.

The CDR3 protein is CASSLASGRSTDTQYF. The J gene is TRBJ2-3, the V gene TRBV7-9; the TCRdb call, TRBD2, lacks DNA for checking. The CDR3 consists of 16 residues. The V gene's germline CDR1 is SEHNR and CDR2 FQNEAQ (reference sequence).

The rearrangement uses TRBV12-3 or TRBV12-4 and TRBJ2-1; checking the TCRdb D call of TRBD1 is not possible without DNA. The CDR3 covers 12 residues. CDR3 in amino acids: CASSRGWGEQFF.

The chain combines TRBV6-1 with TRBJ1-5; without DNA, the TCRdb call of TRBD1 cannot be checked. CDR3 size: 18 residues. Germline-derived CDR1 and CDR2 are MNHNS and SASEGT. CDR3 region: CASSPGTGGLFSNQPQHF.

The V gene is TRBV27, the J gene TRBJ1-1. Germline-derived CDR1 and CDR2 are MNHEY and SMNVEV (reference sequence). This CDR3 is built from 13 residues. CDR3 loop: CASSLYRGTEAFF.

The chain uses TRBV5-1 and TRBJ2-5; TCRdb calls TRBD1, which cannot be checked without DNA. The germline gives CDR1 SGHRS, CDR2 YFSETQ. The CDR3 totals 20 residues. The CDR3 sequence is CASSSSYPGTRTQAQETQYF. The complete variable domain, with remaining parts taken from reference TRBV5-1 and TRBJ2-5, reads KAGVTQTPRYLIKTRGQQVTLSCSPISGHRSVSWYQQTPGQGLQFLFEYFSETQRNKGNFPGRFSGRQFSNSRSEMNVSTLELGDSALYLCASSSSYPGTRTQAQETQYFGPGTRLLVL.

V usage is TRBV5-1 and J usage is TRBJ2-5; TCRdb selects TRBD2, and the lack of DNA leaves this call unchecked. This CDR3 comprises 15 residues. CDR1 SGHRS and CDR2 YFSETQ come from the germline V gene. The CDR3 reads CASRLAGNPQETQYF.

The chain links TRBV20-1 to TRBJ2-3; TCRdb returns TRBD2, unconfirmable since there is no DNA. Germline V gene sequence: CDR1 DFQATT, CDR2 SNEGSKA (reference sequence). The CDR3 totals 15 residues. The chain's CDR3 is CSARGAEGGTDTQYF.

This chain uses TRBV29-1 with TRBJ2-7. The CDR3 loop spans 12 amino acids. Germline V gives CDR1 SQVTM, CDR2 ANQGSEA. The CDR3 here is CSVEREFHEQYF.

The chain's CDR3 is CASSLARGPGNTIYF. This sequence joins TRBV5-1 and TRBJ1-3; TCRdb selects TRBD1, and the lack of DNA leaves this call unchecked. This CDR3 contains 15 residues. Germline CDR1 and CDR2: SGHRS and YFSETQ.

The V and J genes are TRBV5-1 and TRBJ1-2; checking the TCRdb D call of TRBD1 is not possible without DNA. The CDR3 extends over 16 amino acids. Germline assignment: CDR1 SGHRS and CDR2 YFSETQ. This CDR3 reads CASRRPGQGANYGYTF.

This rearrangement joins TRBV5-1 to TRBJ2-3; without DNA, the TCRdb call of TRBD2 cannot be checked. This CDR3 has 13 residues. Germline V lookup: CDR1 SGHRS, CDR2 YFSETQ. CDR3 sequence reads: CASSRTRGDTQYF.

J is TRBJ2-7 and V is TRBV7-2; TCRdb picks TRBD2, but there is no DNA to check that call. The CDR3 is 15 residues long. CDR1 SGHTA and CDR2 FQGNSA come from the germline V gene. Here the CDR3 reads CASSLAPSGSHEQYF.

This CDR3 reads CASNQGGNYGYTF. V gene TRBV5-1 combines with J gene TRBJ1-2. Germline V gene sequence: CDR1 SGHRS, CDR2 YFSETQ. The CDR3 runs 13 residues.